This T cell receptor (beta chain) was identified in a study of T cells after yellow fever vaccination. Overall study: SMART-Seq v4 Ultra Low Input prepared the low-cell-number fractions.

The V end lost 1 base, the J end lost 1 base, and 8 bases lay between the germline ends. This CDR3 region has 14 residues. Germline V lookup: CDR1 SGHRS, CDR2 YFSETQ. The study made its TCR cDNA through 5'RACE template switching. That step introduced a universal primer site along with UMIs. One entry per CDR3 protein, called by TCRdb with MiXCR from the 5' RACE reads. The data hold 320,000 or so distinct CDR3 sequences, with around 8.1% observed a single time. The sequencing used PBMCs, collected about 49 days after the first yellow fever vaccination. This TCR derives from a man in his late teens or twenties who received the YFV17D yellow fever vaccine. This chain links TRBV5-1 with TRBJ1-1; possibly TRBD1 for D (5 bases). CDR3: CASSLRGKNTEAFF. The CDR3 nucleotides read TGCGCCAGCAGCTTGCGGGGGAAGAACACTGAAGCTTTCTTT. The full variable domain, rest sourced from reference TRBV5-1 and TRBJ1-1, is KAGVTQTPRYLIKTRGQQVTLSCSPISGHRSVSWYQQTPGQGLQFLFEYFSETQRNKGNFPGRFSGRQFSNSRSEMNVSTLELGDSALYLCASSLRGKNTEAFFGQGTRLTVV.